Below, 11 T cell receptor beta chains from the same sample are listed, as sequenced in a study of OX40 agonist ivuxolimab in advanced cancers. The assay was immunoSEQ multiplex PCR, and TCRdb's table has in-frame clones only and misses some. Of some 60,000 clones in the sample, approximately 80% are singletons; the top ten hold roughly 1.9%. The material sequenced was CD4+ or CD8+ T cells sorted from blood, taken in a trial of the OX40 agonist ivuxolimab. The receptors come from an adult with an advanced solid tumor such as melanoma, head and neck, liver or kidney cancer.

V and J are TRBV11-1 and TRBJ2-5; a weak D match, TRBD1 (5 bases). The germline V gene has CDR1 SGHAT and CDR2 FQDESV (reference sequence). The germline V and J ends were trimmed by 3 bases and 2 bases, with 13 bases remaining between them. The CDR3 runs 15 residues. CDR3 in DNA: TGTGCCAGCAGCTTTGGTCCAGGGTATCAAGAGACCCAGTACTTC. Translation: CASSFGPGYQETQYF.

The sample holds one count of this clone. The CDR3 sequence: CASSLRGGYEQYF. CDR3 sequence (DNA): TGCGCCAGCAGCCTCCGTGGGGGCTACGAGCAGTACTTC. The V call is TRBV5-1, the J call TRBJ2-5; D could derive from TRBD1 or TRBD2 (5 bases each). The DNA end lines up better with TRBJ2-7; the J call may be wrong. This CDR3 spans 13 amino acids. CDR1 SGHRS and CDR2 YFSETQ come from the germline V gene.

The chain links TRBV29-1 to TRBJ1-1; D possibly corresponds to TRBD1 (6 bases). Trimming cost V 5 bases and J 2 bases, with 18 bases left between them. Germline V gene sequence: CDR1 SQVTM, CDR2 ANQGSEA. The CDR3 totals 15 residues. The chain's CDR3 is CSVRSLRTANTEAFF. The CDR3 DNA reads TGCAGCGTTAGGAGTCTGAGGACAGCAAACACTGAAGCTTTCTTT.

The chain is built from TRBV2 and TRBJ2-2, with D perhaps matching TRBD2 (6 bases). The germline V gene encodes CDR1 SNHLY and CDR2 FYNNEI. With 7 bases removed from V and 1 base from J, the gap between germline ends came to 10 bases. This CDR3 is built from 14 residues. In nucleotides, the CDR3 is TGTGCCAGCACGACTAGTCTGAACACCGGGGAGCTGTTTTTT. Encoded protein: CASTTSLNTGELFF.

The gene calls are TRBV4-3 and TRBJ2-7; 9 nucleotides agree with TRBD2. Germline loops: CDR1 LGHNA, CDR2 YSLEER. The V segment lost 3 bases and the J segment 3 bases; nucleotides outside the gene matches: 9. The CDR3 consists of 16 residues. CDR3 sequence: CASSQERLAVSYEQYF. DNA for the CDR3: TGCGCCAGCAGCCAGGAAAGACTAGCGGTAAGCTACGAGCAGTACTTC.

The V gene is TRBV10-3, the J gene TRBJ1-1; 10 bases map to TRBD1. The CDR3 is made up of 15 amino acids. CDR1 is ENHRY and CDR2 is SYGVKD in the germline V gene. Trimming cost V 4 bases and J 6 bases; bases outside gene matches: 8. The chain's CDR3 is CAISGLGQGGSEAFF. The CDR3 DNA sequence: TGTGCCATCAGTGGCCTAGGACAGGGGGGGTCTGAAGCTTTCTTT.

The chain carries TRBV11-3 and TRBJ2-7; a possible D gene is TRBD2 (6 bases). The CDR3 consists of 13 residues. Per the germline V gene, CDR1 is SGHNT and CDR2 is YENEEA. V lost 1 base and J lost 6, with 10 bases in between. The DNA of the CDR3 is TGTGCCAGCAGCTTAGGGGTGGGGGGCGAGCAGTACGTC. Encoded protein: CASSLGVGGEQYV.

This chain links TRBV7-2 with TRBJ1-2; D is perhaps TRBD1 (6 bases). Germline loops: CDR1 SGHTA, CDR2 FQGNSA. Trimming left V 5 bases short and J 6 bases short, with 13 bases between. This CDR3 contains 13 residues. This CDR3 reads CASSLGQWDGYTF. DNA of the CDR3: TGTGCCAGCAGCCTAGGACAGTGGGATGGCTACACCTTC.

The DNA of the CDR3 is TGTGCCAGCAGTCGGACGAGGGGGGATACGCAGTATTTT. This encodes CASSRTRGDTQYF. The chain recombines TRBV7-3 with TRBJ2-3; perhaps TRBD1 as D (6 bases). The CDR3 totals 13 residues. V was clipped by 6 bases and J by 6 bases, with 13 bases between them. CDR1 is SGHTA, CDR2 FQGTGA, per germline.

The rearrangement joins TRBV7-3 to TRBJ2-3; D unclear. Per germline, CDR1 SGHTA and CDR2 FQGTGA. V lost 0 bases and J lost 6, with 7 bases in between. The CDR3 totals 13 residues. The CDR3 region is CASSLTGRDTQYF. The CDR3 DNA sequence: TGTGCCAGCAGCTTAACGGGTCGTGATACGCAGTATTTT. Full variable domain (missing parts from reference TRBV7-3 and TRBJ2-3): GAGVSQTPSNKVTEKGKYVELRCDPISGHTALYWYRQSLGQGPEFLIYFQGTGAADDSGLPNDRFFAVRPEGSVSTLKIQRTERGDSAVYLCASSLTGRDTQYFGPGTRLTVL.

V is TRBV18 and J is TRBJ1-1; 8 positions agree with TRBD1. The junction had 12 bases not matched to a gene; V was cut back by 5 bases and J by 1 base. Germline-derived CDR1 and CDR2 are KGHSH and LQKENI. This CDR3 region has 17 residues. The CDR3 DNA sequence: TGTGCCAGCTCAGTTTTCCCCAGCAGGGGGCCGAACACTGAAGCTTTCTTT. It encodes CASSVFPSRGPNTEAFF.